The 5 T cell receptor beta chains reported below all come from one sample, sequenced in a study of shared clonotypes between healthy human individuals. The repertoire was sequenced with immunoSEQ multiplex PCR; TCRdb's copy has only in-frame clones and lacks some. The sample contains some 2.4 million clones, approximately 93% of which appear only once. The sequenced material came from naive CD4+ T cells from PBMCs. Subset in this sample: CD45RA+ positively selected. All receptors derive from a man between 18 and 35 years old in good health. Some clones in this sample may be carry-over from other donors' samples.

The chain employs TRBV2 and TRBJ2-7; D gene uncertain. The CDR3 spans 14 residues. V shed 6 bases and J shed 0 bases, with 12 bases lying between them. CDR1 and CDR2 (germline): SNHLY, FYNNEI. The chain's CDR3 is CASRASGYSYEQYF. The CDR3 bases are TGTGCCAGCAGGGCGTCGGGCTACTCCTACGAGCAGTACTTC.

V is TRBV7-2 and J is TRBJ2-2; D is possibly TRBD1 (6 bases). V gave up 2 bases and J gave up 3 bases, with 10 bases separating them. CDR1 is SGHTA and CDR2 is FQGNSA in the germline V gene. This CDR3 is 15 amino acids long. The CDR3 here is CASSLWTADTGELFF. The CDR3 DNA reads TGTGCCAGCAGCTTATGGACAGCTGACACCGGGGAGCTGTTTTTT.

V gene TRBV28 combines with J gene TRBJ1-1; D gene uncertain. Germline values: CDR1 MDHEN, CDR2 SYDVKM. Trimming stripped 5 bases from V and 7 bases from J, with 17 bases between. CDR3 length: 14 amino acids. CDR3 loop: CASSTNRKIYEAFF. The CDR3 bases are TGTGCCAGCAGTACCAACCGTAAGATCTATGAAGCTTTCTTT.

The gene calls are TRBV7-6 and TRBJ2-7, with D possibly being TRBD2 (6 bases). The germline V gene encodes CDR1 SGHVS and CDR2 FNYEAQ. Trimming pared 1 base from V and 6 bases from J, leaving 22 bases between. The CDR3 contains 17 residues. The CDR3 DNA is TGTGCCAGCAGCTTAGATCCCTCCGGGGGACCCTCAGTCGAGCAGTACTTC. Translated: CASSLDPSGGPSVEQYF. The full variable domain, with the rest looked up from reference TRBV7-6 and TRBJ2-7, is GAGVSQSPRYKVTKRGQDVALRCDPISGHVSLYWYRQALGQGPEFLTYFNYEAQQDKSGLPNDRFSAERPEGSISTLTIQRTEQRDSAMYRCASSLDPSGGPSVEQYFGPGTRLTVT.

This rearrangement joins TRBV6-1 to TRBJ2-6; tentative D call: TRBD1 (6 bases). The V gene's germline CDR1 is MNHNS and CDR2 SASEGT. This CDR3 region has 14 residues. Trimming took off 6 bases at V and 4 bases at J, with 10 bases between the two ends. In DNA form, the CDR3 reads TGTGCCAGCAGATTGACAGGAGGGGCCAACGTCCTGACTTTC. As protein: CASRLTGGANVLTF.